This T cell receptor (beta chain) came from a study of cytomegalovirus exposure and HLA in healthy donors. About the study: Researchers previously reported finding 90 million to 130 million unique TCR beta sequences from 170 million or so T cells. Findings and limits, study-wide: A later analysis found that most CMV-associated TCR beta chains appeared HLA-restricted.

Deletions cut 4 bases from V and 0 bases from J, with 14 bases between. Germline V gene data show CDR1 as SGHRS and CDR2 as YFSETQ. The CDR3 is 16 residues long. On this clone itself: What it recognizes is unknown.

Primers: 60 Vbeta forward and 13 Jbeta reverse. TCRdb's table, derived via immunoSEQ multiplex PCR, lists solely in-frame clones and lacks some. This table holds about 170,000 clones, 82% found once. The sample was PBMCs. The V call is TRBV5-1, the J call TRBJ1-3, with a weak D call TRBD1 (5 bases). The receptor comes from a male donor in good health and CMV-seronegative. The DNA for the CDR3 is TGCGCCAGCAGCCTCGACAGTCCAAGCTCTGGAAACACCATATATTTT. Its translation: CASSLDSPSSGNTIYF.